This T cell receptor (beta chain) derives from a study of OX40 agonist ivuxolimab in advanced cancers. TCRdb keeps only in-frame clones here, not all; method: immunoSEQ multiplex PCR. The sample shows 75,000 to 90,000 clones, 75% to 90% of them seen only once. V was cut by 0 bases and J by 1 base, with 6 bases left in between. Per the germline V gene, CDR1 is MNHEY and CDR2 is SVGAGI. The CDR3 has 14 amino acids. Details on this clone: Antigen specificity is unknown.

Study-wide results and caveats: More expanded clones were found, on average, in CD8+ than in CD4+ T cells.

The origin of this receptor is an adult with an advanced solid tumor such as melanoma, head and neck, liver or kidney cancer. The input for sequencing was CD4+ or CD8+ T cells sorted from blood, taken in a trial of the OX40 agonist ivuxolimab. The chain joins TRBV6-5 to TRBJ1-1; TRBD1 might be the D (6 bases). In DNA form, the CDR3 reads TGTGCCAGCAGTTACTCAGGGGGGAACACTGAAGCTTTCTTT. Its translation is CASSYSGGNTEAFF.